Below, one T cell receptor (beta chain) is given with its context. Its cognate antigen is unknown. Preparation of the TCRbeta library was carried out with unique molecular identifiers. TCRdb recomputed calls from the PCR reads with MiXCR, one row per CDR3 protein. This sample carries approximately 270,000 distinct CDR3 sequences, approximately 24% of them seen once, and the ten largest clones take about 5%. This specimen comes from a study of T-cell reconstitution after alpha-beta-depleted transplantation in children. Study-wide points: Hyperexpanded clones declined; after one year, newly produced T cells mostly supplied diversity.

The CDR3 sequence is 13 residues long. Germline values: CDR1 SQVTM, CDR2 ANQGSEA. The ends were cut back, 0 bases at V and 4 bases at J, with 6 bases in the middle. This receptor was obtained from a female patient aged 2-10 years who had a stem cell transplant for congenital amegakaryocytic thrombocytopenia, so the T cells may come from the graft donor. The genes are TRBV29-1 and TRBJ1-4, with unresolved D. The material sequenced was PBMCs, mostly from graft donor cells, taken 360 days after TCRalphabeta/CD19-depleted stem cell transplant. CDR3 DNA: TGCAGCGTTGAAGAACCGAGTAATGAAAAACTGTTTTTT. Amino acid sequence: CSVEEPSNEKLFF.